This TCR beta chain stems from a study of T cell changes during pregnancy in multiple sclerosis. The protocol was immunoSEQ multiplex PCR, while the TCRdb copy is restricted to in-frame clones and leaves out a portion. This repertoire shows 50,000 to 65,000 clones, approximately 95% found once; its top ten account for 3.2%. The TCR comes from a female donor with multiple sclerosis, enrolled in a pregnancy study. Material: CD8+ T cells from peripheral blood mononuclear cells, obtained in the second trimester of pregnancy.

The CDR3 sequence: CASSRTGGANTEAFF. Here the CDR3 DNA reads TGCGCCAGCAGCAGAACAGGGGGAGCTAACACTGAAGCTTTCTTT. The J gene is TRBJ1-1, the V gene TRBV5-1; 8 bases fit TRBD1. The CDR3 runs to 15 residues. V lost 4 bases to trimming and J lost 2 bases; unmatched junction nucleotides: 7. The germline gives CDR1 SGHRS, CDR2 YFSETQ.